The 10 T cell receptor beta chains listed next were all sequenced from one sample in a study of blood T cell repertoires in COVID-19. Clones were sequenced by immunoSEQ multiplex PCR, and TCRdb holds only the in-frame ones, with some missing. The sample includes 20,000 or so clones, 80% to 90% of them seen just once. Source material: peripheral blood. These receptors were taken from a human donor in a cohort sampled during active COVID-19.

The chain is built from TRBV27 and TRBJ1-6; 10 positions match TRBD1. The CDR3 has 16 residues. CDR1 and CDR2 from the germline V gene are MNHEY and SMNVEV (reference sequence). J lost 4 bases, V lost 4 bases, and 4 bases had no gene match. CDR3 sequence: CASSYLDRGYNSPLHF. DNA of the CDR3: TGTGCCAGCAGTTACCTGGACAGGGGGTATAATTCACCCCTCCACTTT.

As to this clone: A junction end diverges from the germline sequence, so it may reflect a read error. V gene TRBV6-1 combines with J gene TRBJ2-7, with 11 positions matching TRBD2. Germline values: CDR1 MNHNS, CDR2 SASEGT. The CDR3 runs to 15 residues. This chain's CDR3 is CASGDSGRGGHEQYF. The CDR3 nucleotides read TGTGCCAGCGGTGATAGCGGGAGGGGCGGCCACGAGCAGTACTTC.

V is TRBV28 and J is TRBJ2-1; tentative D call: TRBD2 (5 bases). Germline V CDR1 and CDR2: MDHEN, SYDVKM. V dropped 8 bases and J dropped 1 base, with 15 bases sitting between them. There are 15 residues in the CDR3. The CDR3 DNA follows: TGTGCCAGCCCCCCCTTGGCGGGTTCCTACAATGAGCAGTTCTTC. This gives the protein CASPPLAGSYNEQFF.

The chain recombines TRBV7-8 with TRBJ2-7, with D maybe TRBD2 (6 bases). This CDR3 contains 17 residues. V lost 2 bases, J lost 2 bases, and 19 bases lay in between. Germline V gives CDR1 SGHVS, CDR2 FQNEAQ. In nucleotides, the CDR3 is TGTGCCAGCAGCTTATCACAACCCCTCGGGAGTCCCTACGAGCAGTACTTC. Its protein product is CASSLSQPLGSPYEQYF.

The rearrangement joins TRBV19 to TRBJ1-2; D perhaps matches TRBD1 (5 bases). From germline, CDR1 is LNHDA and CDR2 SQIVND (reference sequence). The CDR3 is made up of 15 amino acids. Trimming removed 3 bases from V and 5 bases from J, with 16 bases in between. CDR3 loop: CASSIYTGSSYGYTF. The CDR3 DNA follows: TGTGCCAGTAGTATTTACACAGGATCCTCTTATGGCTACACCTTC.

This chain links TRBV27 with TRBJ2-1; 8 positions match TRBD2. The CDR3 runs to 15 residues. From germline, CDR1 is MNHEY and CDR2 SMNVEV (reference sequence). V lost 6 bases, J lost 8 bases, and 12 bases stayed unmatched. DNA of the CDR3: TGTGCCAGCAGGGGGGTCGGGACTAGTGCCTATGAGCAGTTCTTC. It codes for CASRGVGTSAYEQFF.

This chain uses TRBV7-9 with TRBJ1-2; the D gene is possibly TRBD1 (5 bases). This CDR3 region has 14 residues. Looked up from germline, CDR1 is SEHNR and CDR2 is FQNEAQ (reference sequence). Trimming cost V 5 bases and J 0 bases, with 10 bases left between them. CDR3 in amino acids: CASSQGATNYGYTF. The CDR3 DNA is TGTGCCAGCAGCCAAGGGGCCACTAACTATGGCTACACCTTC.

This clone has just one count. The chain links TRBV29-1 to TRBJ2-1; 8 bases agree with TRBD2. Trimming at V came to 8 bases and at J to 9 bases, leaving 3 bases not matched to a gene. Per the germline V gene, CDR1 is SQVTM and CDR2 is ANQGSEA. The CDR3 totals 10 residues. In nucleotides, the CDR3 is TGCAGCCTCGGGGGGGGTGAGCAGTTCTTC. Encoded protein: CSLGGGEQFF.

This clone came up a few times. The V gene is TRBV28, the J gene TRBJ2-5; TRBD1 matches at 11 bases. The germline CDR1 and CDR2 sequences are MDHEN and SYDVKM. The J segment lost 5 bases and the V segment lost 5 bases, leaving 13 bases of the junction unmatched. This CDR3 has 17 amino acids. The CDR3 loop is CASSTSLGQGVRETQYF. The CDR3 nucleotides are TGTGCCAGCAGTACAAGTTTGGGACAGGGGGTGAGGGAGACCCAGTACTTC.

This rearrangement joins TRBV18 to TRBJ1-1; D not resolved. Germline loops: CDR1 KGHSH, CDR2 LQKENI. V gave up 2 bases and J gave up 1 base, with 8 bases separating them. This CDR3 spans 14 amino acids. CDR3 region: CASSPARENTEAFF. DNA for the CDR3: TGTGCCAGCTCACCAGCACGAGAGAACACTGAAGCTTTCTTT.